This T cell receptor beta chain was sequenced for a study of T cell responses to AZD1222 COVID-19 vaccine. Sequencing was performed with immunoSEQ multiplex PCR; in TCRdb, only in-frame clones are kept and a portion is missing. This repertoire shows under 95,000 clones, around 85% found once; its top ten account for more than 9%. Study results and caveats: Seropositive status at baseline applied to only a handful of AZD1222 recipients. Reports indicate that nearly half of spike-specific TCRs are directed at unmutated variant regions.

Notes on this clone: As yet, its antigen is unknown.

Germline values: CDR1 MNHEY, CDR2 SMNVEV (reference sequence). The CDR3 is 13 residues long. V gave up 5 bases and J gave up 4 bases, with 6 bases separating them. Sequencing used peripheral blood, obtained 28 days after the second AZD1222 dose. The rearrangement joins TRBV27 to TRBJ1-6; D is unresolved. The TCR sequence derives from an adult who received the AZD1222 COVID-19 vaccine. CDR3 region: CASSPSYNSPLHF. The CDR3 nucleotides read TGTGCCAGCAGTCCATCTTATAATTCACCCCTCCACTTT.